A selection of T cell receptor beta chains follows, all from one sample in a study of identical twins. TCRdb processed the 5' RACE reads anew with MiXCR; each CDR3 protein has one entry. This table holds approximately 590,000 distinct CDR3 sequences, 7.5% to 10% found once. The data were also submitted as part of a second study, on yellow fever vaccine responses in identical twins.

The specimen was PBMCs. Receptors were obtained from a woman between 18 and 30 years old in good health. The CDR3 runs from the conserved cysteine through the conserved F or W. Fields, in order: clone size, J gene, CDR3 length, V gene, D gene, CDR3 protein, CDR3 DNA. The D gene is left open where the match is weak. Expanded clones get a size class; other rows say once, few or many, or leave the size out.

>.|TRBJ2-7|16|TRBV3-1|.
CASSQGGKRRTYEQYF
TGTGCCAGCAGCCAAGGAGGGAAGCGTCGGACCTACGAGCAGTACTTC
>.|TRBJ2-5|16|TRBV2|.
CASSRTGGVSQETQYF
TGTGCCAGCAGCCGCACAGGGGGGGTTAGCCAAGAGACCCAGTACTTC
>many|TRBJ2-7|13|TRBV20-1|.
CSARVDYPYEQYF
TGCAGTGCTAGAGTGGACTATCCCTACGAGCAGTACTTC
>many|TRBJ2-5|15|TRBV3-1|TRBD2
CASSQELAGGETQYF
TGTGCCAGCAGCCAAGAGCTAGCGGGGGGGGAGACCCAGTACTTC
>many|TRBJ2-5|17|TRBV25-1|TRBD1
CASSDTTRQGTQETQYF
TGTGCCAGCAGTGACACAACCCGACAGGGTACCCAAGAGACCCAGTACTTC
>.|TRBJ2-7|16|TRBV5-1|TRBD2
CASSSRTSGASYEQYF
TGCGCCAGCAGCTCCAGGACTAGCGGGGCCTCCTACGAGCAGTACTTC
>many|TRBJ2-7|14|TRBV4-3|.
CASSREGGVYEQYF
TGCGCCAGCAGCCGAGAAGGGGGGGTCTACGAGCAGTACTTC
>few|TRBJ1-5|15|TRBV7-6|TRBD1
CASSRDRGSNQPQHF
TGTGCCAGCAGCCGGGACAGGGGGAGCAATCAGCCCCAGCATTTT
>many|TRBJ1-4|15|TRBV3-1|TRBD1
CASSQGGQGLVKLFF
TGTGCCAGCAGCCAAGGGGGACAGGGTTTGGTGAAACTGTTTTTT
>.|TRBJ2-5|13|TRBV5-1|.
CASRPTIQETQYF
TGCGCCAGCAGGCCGACTATACAAGAGACCCAGTACTTC
>.|TRBJ2-1|12|TRBV29-1|.
CSDQGRWPEQFF
TGCAGCGACCAGGGTCGTTGGCCTGAGCAGTTCTTC
>.|TRBJ2-5|15|TRBV21-1|.
CASSKTAPYQETQYF
TGTGCCAGCAGCAAAACAGCACCGTACCAAGAGACCCAGTACTTC
>many|TRBJ1-6|15|TRBV12-3/TRBV12-4|.
CASSLSGRGNSPLHF
TGTGCCAGCAGTTTATCGGGCAGGGGTAATTCACCCCTCCACTTT
>many|TRBJ2-5|15|TRBV6-5|TRBD1
CASSFTPDRQETQYF
TGTGCCAGCAGTTTCACCCCGGACAGGCAAGAGACCCAGTACTTC
>few|TRBJ2-7|16|TRBV6-1|TRBD2
CATSGLAGLSLREQYF
TGTGCCACCTCCGGCCTAGCGGGACTTTCACTACGAGAGCAGTACTTC
>few|TRBJ2-5|12|TRBV7-8|TRBD2
CASTWEGETQYF
TGTGCCAGCACTTGGGAGGGAGAGACCCAGTACTTC
>many|TRBJ2-7|14|TRBV3-1|.
CASSQEGSQFGQYF
TGTGCCAGCAGCCAAGAGGGGAGCCAATTCGGGCAGTACTTC
>few|TRBJ2-7|15|TRBV5-1|.
CASSRRPGEFDEQYF
TGCGCCAGCAGCCGGCGGCCAGGGGAGTTCGACGAGCAGTACTTC
>many|TRBJ2-3|14|TRBV10-3|.
CAISDPLGSDTQYF
TGTGCCATCAGTGACCCACTAGGTTCAGATACGCAGTATTTT
>few|TRBJ2-3|12|TRBV11-3|.
CASAPGTDTQYF
TGTGCCAGTGCCCCTGGGACAGATACGCAGTATTTT
>.|TRBJ1-6|15|TRBV9|.
CASSSSASGRSPLHF
TGTGCCAGCAGTTCGTCGGCCTCAGGACGATCACCCCTCCACTTT
>many|TRBJ1-2|14|TRBV29-1|.
CSVESNTPYYGYTF
TGCAGCGTTGAGAGCAATACCCCCTACTATGGCTACACCTTC
>many|TRBJ2-3|15|TRBV12-3/TRBV12-4|TRBD2
CASTFSGGSTDTQYF
TGTGCCAGCACTTTTAGCGGGGGGAGCACAGATACGCAGTATTTT
>many|TRBJ1-3|14|TRBV6-4|.
CASIILGTGNTIYF
TGTGCCAGCATCATTCTAGGGACTGGAAACACCATATATTTT
>few|TRBJ2-7|15|TRBV28|.
CASNWVQATTGETYF
TGTGCCAGCAATTGGGTACAAGCCACGACCGGCGAAACGTACTTC
>many|TRBJ2-2|16|TRBV7-2|.
CASSPHFAGNTGELFF
TGTGCCAGCAGCCCCCATTTTGCGGGGAACACCGGGGAGCTGTTTTTT
>.|TRBJ1-1|15|TRBV12-3/TRBV12-4|.
CASTLNRGHRSEAFF
TGTGCCAGCACCCTTAACCGGGGGCACAGGAGTGAAGCTTTCTTT
>.|TRBJ1-1|15|TRBV19|TRBD1
CASRGRVGMNTEAFF
TGTGCCAGCAGGGGGCGAGTTGGCATGAACACTGAAGCTTTCTTT
>many|TRBJ2-7|14|TRBV5-5|.
CASSKDVGGYEQYF
TGTGCCAGCAGCAAGGACGTAGGTGGCTACGAGCAGTACTTC
>many|TRBJ2-2|12|TRBV6-2/TRBV6-3|.
CASSTNTGELFF
TGTGCCAGCAGTACTAACACCGGGGAGCTGTTTTTT
>many|TRBJ2-1|19|TRBV5-4|TRBD2
CASSLLGLAGSSSYNEQFF
TGTGCCAGCAGTTTACTAGGACTAGCGGGGAGCAGCTCCTACAATGAGCAGTTCTTC
>few|TRBJ2-2|12|TRBV5-1|TRBD1
CASRHRGGELFF
TGCGCCAGCAGGCACAGGGGAGGGGAGCTGTTTTTT
>many|TRBJ2-2|13|TRBV7-9|.
CASSLFRAGELFF
TGTGCCAGCAGCTTATTTCGAGCCGGGGAGCTGTTTTTT
>few|TRBJ2-1|18|TRBV3-1|.
CASNQRNKTGWSYNEQFF
TGTGCCAGCAACCAAAGGAATAAGACAGGTTGGTCCTACAATGAGCAGTTCTTC
>few|TRBJ2-1|16|TRBV7-2|.
CASSLEGTQSYNEQFF
TGTGCCAGCAGCTTAGAGGGGACGCAGTCCTACAATGAGCAGTTCTTC